This TCR beta chain comes out of a study of radiation and T cells in renal cell carcinoma. This CDR3 has 13 amino acids. Germline loops: CDR1 MNHNS, CDR2 SASEGT. The V gene lost 2 bases and the J gene lost 3 bases, with 8 bases spanning the gap. TCRdb keeps only in-frame clones here, not all; method: immunoSEQ multiplex PCR. The top ten hold around a third of the sample, which has approximately 31,000 clones, 81% seen once. Study results and limitations: Without pretreatment biopsies, baseline tumor clonotype presence was undetermined.

Regarding time point: blood 4 weeks post-SBRT, at nephrectomy. The treatment: 15 Gy SBRT to primary tumor, nephrectomy 4 weeks later. Nephrectomy followed 15 Gy stereotactic body radiation by 4 weeks. The tumor was a clear cell renal cell carcinoma. As to this clone: The antigen is not known.

This TCR came from a man in his sixties with renal cell carcinoma. V is TRBV6-1 and J is TRBJ2-7; D possibly corresponds to TRBD2 (5 bases). Sequencing was performed on blood, taken from a patient whose treatment included radiotherapy and nephrectomy. Here the CDR3 DNA reads TGTGCCAGCAGTGAATCCCGGGGCTACGAGCAGTACTTC. Its translation: CASSESRGYEQYF.